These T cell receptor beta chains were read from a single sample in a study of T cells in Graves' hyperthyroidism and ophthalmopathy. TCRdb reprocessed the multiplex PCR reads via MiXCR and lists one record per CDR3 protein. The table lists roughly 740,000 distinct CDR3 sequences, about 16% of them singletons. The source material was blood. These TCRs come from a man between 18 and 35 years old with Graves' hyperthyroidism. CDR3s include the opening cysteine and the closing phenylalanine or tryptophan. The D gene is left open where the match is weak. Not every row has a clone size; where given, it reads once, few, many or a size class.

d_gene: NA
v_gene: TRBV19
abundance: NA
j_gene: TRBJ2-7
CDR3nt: TGTGCCAGTAGTATGGGACTGCACTACGAGCAGTACTTC
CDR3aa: CASSMGLHYEQYF

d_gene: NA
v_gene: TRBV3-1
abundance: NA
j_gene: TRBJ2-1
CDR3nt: TGTGCCAGCAGCCAAGAAGGGGAACAATTCTACAATGAGCAGTTCTTC
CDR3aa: CASSQEGEQFYNEQFF

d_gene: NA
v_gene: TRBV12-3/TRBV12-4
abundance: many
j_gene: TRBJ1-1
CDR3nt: TGTGCCAGCAGCCCCGGCTCTCTGAACACTGAAGCTTTCTTT
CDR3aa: CASSPGSLNTEAFF

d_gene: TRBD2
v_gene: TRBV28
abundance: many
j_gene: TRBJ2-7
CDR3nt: TGTGCCAGCAGTTTACATAGCGGGATCCGGATTTCCTACGAGCAGTACTTC
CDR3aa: CASSLHSGIRISYEQYF

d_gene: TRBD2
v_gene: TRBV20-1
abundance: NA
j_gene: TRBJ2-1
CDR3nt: TGCAGTGCTGCCTCGGGGGGGATTTACTACAATGAGCAGTTCTTC
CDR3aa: CSAASGGIYYNEQFF

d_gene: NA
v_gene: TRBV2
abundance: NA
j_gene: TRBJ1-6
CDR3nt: TGTGCCAGCGCAGGGTCTGATAATTCACCCCTCCACTTT
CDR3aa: CASAGSDNSPLHF

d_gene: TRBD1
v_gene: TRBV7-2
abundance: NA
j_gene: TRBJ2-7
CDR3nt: TGTGCCAGCAGCTTAGTGAGGACAGGGGAAAGGGAGCAGTACTTC
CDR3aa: CASSLVRTGEREQYF

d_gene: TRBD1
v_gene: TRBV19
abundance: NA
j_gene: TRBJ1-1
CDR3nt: TGTGCCAGTAGCTTGACAGGGGGAAACTCTGAAGCTTTCTTT
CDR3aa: CASSLTGGNSEAFF

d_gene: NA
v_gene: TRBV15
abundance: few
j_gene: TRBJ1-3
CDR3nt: TGTGCCACCAGCAGACGACAGATTCCTTCTGGAAACACCATATATTTT
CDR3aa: CATSRRQIPSGNTIYF

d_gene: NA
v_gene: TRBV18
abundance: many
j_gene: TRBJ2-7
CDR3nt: TGTGCCAGCTCACCACTAAGGTCTCCGGGCGAGCAGTACTTC
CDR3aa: CASSPLRSPGEQYF